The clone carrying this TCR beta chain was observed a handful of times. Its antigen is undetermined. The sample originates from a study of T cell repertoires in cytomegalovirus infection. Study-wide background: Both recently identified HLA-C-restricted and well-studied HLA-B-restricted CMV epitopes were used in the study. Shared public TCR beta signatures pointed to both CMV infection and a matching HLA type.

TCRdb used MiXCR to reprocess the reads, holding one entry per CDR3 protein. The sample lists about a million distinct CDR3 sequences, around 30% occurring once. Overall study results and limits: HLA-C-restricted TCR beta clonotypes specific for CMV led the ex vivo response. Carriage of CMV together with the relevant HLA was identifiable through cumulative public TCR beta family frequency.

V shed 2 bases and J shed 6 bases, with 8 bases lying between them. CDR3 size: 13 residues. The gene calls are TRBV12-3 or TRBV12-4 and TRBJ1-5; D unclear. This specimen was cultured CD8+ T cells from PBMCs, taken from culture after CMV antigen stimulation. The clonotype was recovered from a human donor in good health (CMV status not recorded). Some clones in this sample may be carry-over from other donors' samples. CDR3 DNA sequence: TGTGCCAGCAGTTTAAGTAAGAGTCAGCCCCAGCATTTT. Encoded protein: CASSLSKSQPQHF.